This T cell receptor beta chain was sequenced in a study of cytomegalovirus exposure and HLA in healthy donors. Overall study findings and caveats: A further, later analysis showed that HLA-associated TCR beta chains (compared with equally common others) were more clonally expanded.

Primers for the PCR totalled 60 Vbeta and 13 Jbeta. Here immunoSEQ multiplex PCR was the method, and the copy in TCRdb shows in-frame clones only, minus some. The sample gives 120,000 to 150,000 clones, approximately 72% of which show up once; 6.5% is in the top ten. As to this clone: Its antigen is not identified.

The CDR3 is 16 residues long. Germline CDR1 is SGHAT and CDR2 is FQNNGV. V shed 5 bases, J shed 5 bases, and the junction held 9 bases outside the gene matches. The TCR originated in a woman aged 60-70 years in good health and CMV-seronegative. The specimen was PBMCs. This chain joins TRBV11-2 and TRBJ2-2; 9 bases match TRBD1. CDR3 in DNA: TGTGCCAGCAGCCCACGCAACAGGGGGCTGACCGGGGAGCTGTTTTTT. This codes for CASSPRNRGLTGELFF.